A single sample is the source of the 7 T cell receptor beta chains below, sequenced in a study of cytomegalovirus exposure and HLA in healthy donors. Assay used: immunoSEQ multiplex PCR; TCRdb lists only in-frame clones, some missing. The repertoire holds 110,000 or so clones, with about 91% as singletons. Sequenced input: PBMCs. The receptor source for this set is a man aged 18 to 35 in good health and CMV-seronegative.

The rearrangement links TRBV7-8 to TRBJ1-4; the D is unclear. There are 15 residues in the CDR3. Germline V CDR1 and CDR2: SGHVS, FQNEAQ. V lost 6 bases and J lost 2, with 13 bases in between. DNA of the CDR3: TGTGCCAGCAGAATCGGGGTATCGACTAATGAAAAACTGTTTTTT. Its translation is CASRIGVSTNEKLFF.

The J gene is TRBJ2-5, the V gene TRBV7-9; perhaps TRBD2 as D (7 bases). This CDR3 is built from 16 residues. CDR1 and CDR2 from the germline V gene are SEHNR and FQNEAQ (reference sequence). Trimming left V 5 bases short and J 5 bases short, with 21 bases between. Here the CDR3 DNA reads TGTGCCAGCAGCATATCAAGGGGGGGGCTAATCGAGACCCAGTACTTC. Translated, it gives CASSISRGGLIETQYF.

The chain has TRBV2 and TRBJ2-1; perhaps TRBD1 as D (6 bases). The CDR3 runs 15 residues. Trimming took 7 bases from V and 0 from J, leaving 13 bases between them. Germline CDR1 is SNHLY and CDR2 is FYNNEI. The DNA for the CDR3 is TGTGCCAGCAAATCGGACAGTAACTCCTACAATGAGCAGTTCTTC. It is translated as CASKSDSNSYNEQFF.

The count of this clone is one. The chain employs TRBV14 and TRBJ1-6; TRBD1 matches at 10 bases. This CDR3 spans 15 amino acids. The V gene end was trimmed by 0 bases and the J gene end by 11 bases; junction bases not matched to a gene: 4. The V gene's germline CDR1 is SGHDN and CDR2 FVKESK. The CDR3 loop is CASSQELGQGTPLHF. The CDR3 DNA follows: TGTGCCAGCAGCCAAGAGTTGGGACAGGGGACACCCCTCCACTTT.

The gene calls are TRBV19 and TRBJ1-1; TRBD1 matches 8 bases. The V and J ends lost 5 bases and 1 base, in that order; junction bases with no gene match: 3. This CDR3 comprises 14 residues. CDR1 LNHDA and CDR2 SQIVND come from the germline V gene (reference sequence). The CDR3 coding sequence is TGTGCCAGTAGTGCAGGGGGCGGGAACACTGAAGCTTTCTTT. Amino acids: CASSAGGGNTEAFF.

The chain is built from TRBV19 and TRBJ1-4; 7 positions agree with TRBD1. After removal of 4 bases from V and 0 bases from J, the junction contained 8 bases not matched to a gene. This CDR3 comprises 17 residues. Germline lookup yields CDR1 LNHDA and CDR2 SQIVND (reference sequence). The CDR3 nucleotides read TGTGCCAGTAGTAGACCGGGACAGTCTGCAACTAATGAAAAACTGTTTTTT. Its translation: CASSRPGQSATNEKLFF.

This clone was seen a single time. The junction differs from germline at one of its ends, possibly a read error. This sequence joins TRBV30 and TRBJ1-1; 7 nucleotides match TRBD1. This CDR3 region has 13 residues. CDR1 is GTSNPN and CDR2 is SVGIG in the germline V gene (reference sequence). CDR3 bases: TGTGCCTGGAGCGCAGGGGGGCAGGGCCCATTTCTCTTT. As protein: CAWSAGGQGPFLF.